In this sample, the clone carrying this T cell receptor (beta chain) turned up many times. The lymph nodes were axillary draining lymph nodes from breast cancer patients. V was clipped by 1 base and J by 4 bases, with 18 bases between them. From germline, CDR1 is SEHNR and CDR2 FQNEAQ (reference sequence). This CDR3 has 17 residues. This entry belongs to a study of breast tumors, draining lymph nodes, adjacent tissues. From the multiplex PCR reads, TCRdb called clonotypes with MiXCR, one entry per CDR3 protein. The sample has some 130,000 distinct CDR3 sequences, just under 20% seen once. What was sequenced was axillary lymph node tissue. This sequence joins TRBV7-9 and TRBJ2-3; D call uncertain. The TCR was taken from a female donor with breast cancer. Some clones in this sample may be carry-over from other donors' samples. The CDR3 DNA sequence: TGTGCCAGCAGCTTAGAGCTCAGCGCCTCATTCCCAGATACGCAGTATTTT. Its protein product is CASSLELSASFPDTQYF.